Listed below are T cell receptor beta chains from one sample, sequenced in a study of blood T cell repertoires in COVID-19. Libraries were prepared by immunoSEQ multiplex PCR; TCRdb keeps only in-frame clonotypes and omits some of them. This table holds around 300,000 clones, roughly 85% found once. Sequencing used PBMCs or T cells enriched from blood (not recorded which). The receptors stem from a woman aged 50 to 65 who had recovered from COVID-19. Both conserved end residues are part of each CDR3. Each record gives: D gene, J gene, clone size, V gene, CDR3 protein, CDR3 DNA. D genes are given only for firm matches. Part of the rows lack a size; the others show once, few, many or a class for expanded clones.

>NA|TRBJ1-4|few|TRBV6-2/TRBV6-3
CASSYEGMSREKLFF
TGTGCCAGCAGTTACGAGGGAATGAGCCGCGAAAAACTGTTTTTT
>TRBD1|TRBJ2-5|NA|TRBV2
CASSGRDRGLETQYF
TGTGCCAGCAGTGGCCGGGACAGGGGGTTGGAGACCCAGTACTTC
>NA|TRBJ1-2|NA|TRBV6-1
CASSSQPGSYGYTF
TGTGCCAGCAGTTCCCAACCCGGGAGCTATGGCTACACCTTC
>NA|TRBJ1-1|NA|TRBV19
CASSISHWRNTEAFF
TGTGCCAGTAGTATTTCCCACTGGAGGAACACTGAAGCTTTCTTT
>TRBD2|TRBJ2-2|NA|TRBV19
CASSLAGVAGELFF
TGTGCCAGCTCGCTAGCGGGGGTCGCCGGGGAGCTGTTTTTT
>NA|TRBJ2-3|NA|TRBV5-1
CASSLENSSTDTQYF
TGCGCCAGCAGCTTGGAGAACAGCAGCACAGATACGCAGTATTTT
>NA|TRBJ2-6|NA|TRBV5-1
CASSFTGTGANVLTF
TGCGCCAGCAGCTTCACAGGGACTGGGGCCAACGTCCTGACTTTC
>TRBD2|TRBJ2-3|NA|TRBV5-6
CASSPSGTGTQYF
TGTGCCAGCAGTCCTAGCGGGACGGGGACGCAGTATTTT
>TRBD1|TRBJ1-5|NA|TRBV6-1
CASSEETGWTQPQHF
TGTGCCAGCAGTGAAGAGACAGGGTGGACTCAGCCCCAGCATTTT
>TRBD1|TRBJ1-2|NA|TRBV15
CATSSIGGDRGWFNYGYTF
TGTGCCACCAGCAGTATCGGCGGGGACAGGGGTTGGTTCAACTATGGCTACACCTTC
>TRBD1|TRBJ1-6|NA|TRBV5-4
CASSPEQGWGSPLHF
TGTGCCAGCAGCCCCGAACAGGGGTGGGGTTCACCCCTCCACTTT
>TRBD1|TRBJ2-7|NA|TRBV5-1
CASSLGSTGAGEQYF
TGCGCCAGCAGCTTGGGCTCGACAGGGGCAGGCGAGCAGTACTTC
>TRBD2|TRBJ2-3|NA|TRBV7-9
CASSPRPRGASTDTQYF
TGTGCCAGCAGCCCTCGTCCGCGGGGGGCTAGCACAGATACGCAGTATTTT
>TRBD1|TRBJ1-1|once|TRBV15
CATSGQQGHTEAFF
TGTGCCACCAGCGGGCAACAGGGGCACACTGAAGCTTTCTTT
>NA|TRBJ1-6|NA|TRBV28
CASSLFRAGNSPLHF
TGTGCCAGCAGTTTATTTAGGGCGGGGAATTCACCCCTCCACTTT
>TRBD1|TRBJ2-4|NA|TRBV19
CASTDDREAKNIQYF
TGTGCCAGTACCGACGACAGGGAAGCCAAAAACATTCAGTACTTC
>NA|TRBJ2-5|NA|TRBV7-9
CASSFDSFAGSETQYF
TGTGCCAGCAGCTTTGACTCTTTTGCGGGTTCGGAGACCCAGTACTTC
>TRBD1|TRBJ1-4|NA|TRBV19
CASSPRSGTGLSVLFF
TGTGCCAGTAGCCCACGTTCCGGGACAGGGCTTTCGGTGCTGTTTTTT
>NA|TRBJ2-7|NA|TRBV10-2
CASTRAYEQYF
TGCGCCAGCACCAGGGCCTACGAGCAGTACTTC
>NA|TRBJ1-1|NA|TRBV11-2
CASSLDGRMNTEAFF
TGTGCCAGCAGCTTAGATGGTAGAATGAACACTGAAGCTTTCTTT
>NA|TRBJ2-1|NA|TRBV5-1
CASSFDYFEQFF
TGCGCCAGCAGCTTTGACTACTTTGAGCAGTTCTTC
>NA|TRBJ1-2|NA|TRBV28
CASRNTDDYTF
TGTGCCAGCAGGAATACAGATGACTACACCTTC
>TRBD2|TRBJ2-3|once|TRBV5-4
CASSLSGGRTDTQYF
TGTGCCAGCAGCCTAAGCGGGGGGAGGACAGATACGCAGTATTTT
>NA|TRBJ1-1|NA|TRBV6-5
CASSRRENTEAFF
TGTGCCAGCAGTCGCAGGGAGAACACTGAAGCTTTCTTT
>TRBD2|TRBJ2-5|NA|TRBV28
CASRSGGALETQYF
TGTGCCAGCAGATCCGGGGGGGCTTTAGAGACCCAGTACTTC
>NA|TRBJ1-2|NA|TRBV19
CASESNYGYTF
TGTGCCAGTGAGAGTAACTATGGCTACACCTTC
>TRBD2|TRBJ2-3|NA|TRBV7-9
CASSFLTSGTDTQYF
TGTGCCAGCAGCTTCCTGACTAGCGGCACAGATACGCAGTATTTT
>NA|TRBJ1-5|NA|TRBV19
CASSSGSANQPQHF
TGTGCCAGTAGTTCAGGAAGTGCCAATCAGCCCCAGCATTTT
>NA|TRBJ2-7|NA|TRBV4-3
CASSQDRVFSYEQYF
TGCGCCAGCAGCCAAGATCGGGTCTTCTCCTACGAGCAGTACTTC
>NA|TRBJ1-2|NA|TRBV6-1
CASSEGPAGGYGYTF
TGTGCCAGCAGTGAGGGTCCGGCCGGGGGCTATGGCTACACCTTC
>NA|TRBJ2-2|NA|TRBV7-9
CASPAAPGSTGELFF
TGTGCCAGTCCAGCTGCCCCCGGGTCAACCGGGGAGCTGTTTTTT
>NA|TRBJ1-2|few|TRBV6-1
CASSAEFGLPGVGYTF
TGTGCCAGCAGTGCGGAATTTGGACTGCCAGGGGTGGGCTACACCTTC
>TRBD2|TRBJ2-1|NA|TRBV13
CASSPPGTRDEQFF
TGTGCCAGCAGCCCCCCCGGGACTAGGGACGAGCAGTTCTTC
>TRBD2|TRBJ2-1|few|TRBV7-9
CASSSGRDFTLNEQFF
TGTGCCAGCAGCTCAGGGAGGGACTTTACCCTCAATGAGCAGTTCTTC
>NA|TRBJ2-7|NA|TRBV10-3
CAIGTSYEQYF
TGTGCCATTGGGACTTCCTACGAGCAGTACTTC
>NA|TRBJ2-5|NA|TRBV2
CASSQGRETQYF
TGTGCCAGCAGTCAGGGCCGGGAGACCCAGTACTTC
>TRBD1|TRBJ1-2|NA|TRBV3-1/TRBV3-2
CASSLTQGAAGYTF
TGTGCCAGCAGCCTAACACAGGGGGCCGCTGGCTACACCTTC
>NA|TRBJ2-1|NA|TRBV7-3
CASSSDRGSYNEQFF
TGTGCCAGCAGCTCGGACAGAGGCTCCTACAATGAGCAGTTCTTC
>NA|TRBJ1-2|few|TRBV10-2
CATQGPTGLNYGYTF
TGCGCCACTCAGGGGCCCACGGGCCTTAACTATGGCTACACCTTC
>NA|TRBJ2-1|NA|TRBV5-4
CASSTKGAGRTYNEQFF
TGTGCCAGCAGCACCAAAGGCGCGGGGCGCACTTACAATGAGCAGTTCTTC
>TRBD2|TRBJ2-3|NA|TRBV6-4
CASRKTSGGVSDTQYF
TGTGCCAGCAGAAAAACTAGCGGGGGGGTGTCAGATACGCAGTATTTT
>NA|TRBJ1-4|NA|TRBV30
CAWSGLDEKLFF
TGTGCCTGGAGTGGACTAGATGAAAAACTGTTTTTT
>TRBD2|TRBJ2-3|NA|TRBV29-1
CSVGGTSGTDTQYF
TGCAGCGTCGGCGGGACTAGCGGGACAGATACGCAGTATTTT
>TRBD1|TRBJ1-2|NA|TRBV29-1
CSVETGTNYGYTF
TGCAGCGTTGAGACAGGGACTAACTATGGCTACACCTTC
>NA|TRBJ1-2|NA|TRBV12-3/TRBV12-4
CASSLRGLGYTF
TGTGCCAGCAGTTTAAGGGGTCTTGGCTACACCTTC
>NA|TRBJ2-1|NA|TRBV6-5
CASAGSYNEQFF
TGTGCCAGCGCGGGCTCCTACAATGAGCAGTTCTTC
>TRBD1|TRBJ1-5|once|TRBV18
CASSPGTVSNQPQHF
TGTGCCAGCTCACCCGGGACAGTTAGCAATCAGCCCCAGCATTTT